Here is one T cell receptor (beta chain) with its context. Its antigen is unknown. Vbeta (60) and Jbeta (13) primers were used in the PCR. Clones were read by immunoSEQ multiplex PCR, and TCRdb kept only the in-frame ones, dropping some. Among 150,000 to 200,000 clones listed, around 78% were seen once. The CDR3 runs 16 residues. CDR1 is MGHRA and CDR2 is YSYEKL in the germline V gene. The V and J ends lost 0 bases and 9 bases respectively, with 18 bases between them. These data originate in a study of cytomegalovirus exposure and HLA in healthy donors. Regarding the study as a whole: A later analysis found TCR association rates differed by HLA locus, highest for DRB1 and lowest for HLA-C.

The sequence was collected from a middle-aged woman in good health and CMV-seronegative. The chain recombines TRBV4-1 with TRBJ2-1; D not certain. Sequencing was performed on PBMCs. This chain's CDR3 is CASSQEPQTLEAEQFF. Here the CDR3 DNA reads TGCGCCAGCAGCCAAGAACCCCAGACTCTTGAGGCTGAGCAGTTCTTC.